The rows below give T cell receptor beta chains drawn from one sample of a study of radiotherapy plus CTLA-4 blockade in lung cancer. This table comes from immunoSEQ multiplex PCR, and its TCRdb copy is limited to in-frame clones, with some not included. The sample shows approximately 39,000 clones, around 77% of them seen only once. The sequencing here drew on peripheral blood, taken from a patient treated with radiotherapy plus ipilimumab. The receptors were gathered from a human donor with non-small cell lung cancer who had stable disease on radiotherapy plus ipilimumab. The conserved cysteine and the conserved F or W are not part of the CDR3 here. The D gene is left open where the match is weak.

>TRBD1|TRBJ1-2|TRBV6-5
ASRDTGAGYGYT
>TRBD1|TRBJ2-2|TRBV10-3
AIRGTGATGELF
>TRBD1|TRBJ2-5|TRBV7-9
ASSRDRGREETQY
>TRBD1|TRBJ2-2|TRBV10-3
ATRDSNTGELF
>TRBD1|TRBJ1-2|TRBV5-1
ASSSGQGPYGYT
>-|TRBJ1-2|TRBV15
ATSRDRYVWGYT
>-|TRBJ1-3|TRBV9
ASSVESGTVGNTIY
>-|TRBJ1-2|TRBV5-6
ASSERGGFYGYT
>-|TRBJ1-2|TRBV6-6
ASSYIGANHGYT
>-|TRBJ1-1|TRBV10-3
AISEREGTTF
>-|TRBJ1-1|TRBV5-4
ASSPLPGTSNTEAF
>-|TRBJ2-2|TRBV29-1
SVHTGTGELF
>-|TRBJ2-3|TRBV6-6
ASTITRGAVTDTQY
>-|TRBJ1-6|TRBV2
ASSRQGFDSPLH
>-|TRBJ2-7|TRBV4-3
ASSQDLGAGEQY
>-|TRBJ2-6|TRBV7-8
ASSLEGAGANVLT
>-|TRBJ2-3|TRBV13
ASSLGWQGLDTQY
>TRBD1|TRBJ2-7|TRBV6-6
ASSDRVKLYEQY
>-|TRBJ1-1|TRBV9
ASSVGWSTEAF
>-|TRBJ2-1|TRBV7-9
ASSLYQGNEQF
>TRBD2|TRBJ2-3|TRBV7-9
ASSPTSGGSDTQY
>TRBD2|TRBJ2-2|TRBV27
ASSSPGTKGKGELF
>TRBD1|TRBJ1-1|TRBV5-6
ASSLDRGRGTEAF
>TRBD2|TRBJ2-3|TRBV7-2
ASSFRGGAGDTQY
>-|TRBJ1-4|TRBV11-3
ASSLGGYTTVYNEKLF
>-|TRBJ2-2|TRBV27
ASRWAGSSGELF
>-|TRBJ1-5|TRBV15
ATSRDRAGAGYQPQH
>-|TRBJ1-6|TRBV7-6
ASSLRQDSYNSPLH
>TRBD2|TRBJ2-3|TRBV9
ASSVELAGITDTQY
>-|TRBJ1-4|TRBV2
ASSVLPPGLGEKLF
>-|TRBJ2-7|TRBV20-1
SGRVGYEQY
>-|TRBJ2-5|TRBV19
ASSIGGQGWTQY
>-|TRBJ1-6|TRBV11-3
ASSQTGSYNSPLH
>-|TRBJ1-2|TRBV7-2
ASSLGGRGPNYGYT
>-|TRBJ1-1|TRBV16
ASSQSWQGNTEAF
>-|TRBJ1-3|TRBV15
ATSRVRQTASGNTIY
>TRBD1|TRBJ1-3|TRBV5-1
ASRPDRVGNTIY
>-|TRBJ1-2|TRBV5-1
ASSLQESYGYT
>TRBD2|TRBJ2-5|TRBV7-9
ASSLGTAGEETQY
>TRBD1|TRBJ2-2|TRBV19
ASGRTGGGNTGELF
>-|TRBJ2-1|TRBV5-1
ASSLESTSGQF
>TRBD1|TRBJ2-7|TRBV25-1
ASSGTGTATYEQY
>-|TRBJ1-6|TRBV5-4
ASRLASGTRDSPLH
>TRBD2|TRBJ2-3|TRBV19
ASSIWASGNTDTQY
>-|TRBJ2-7|TRBV5-1
ATTPGGGATYEQY
>-|TRBJ1-1|TRBV2
ASRGEGKGTEAF
>TRBD2|TRBJ2-3|TRBV29-1
SVDFPGLDTDTQY
>-|TRBJ1-6|TRBV9
ASSLSLHSPLH
>-|TRBJ1-1|TRBV4-1
ASSILDRQNTEAF
>-|TRBJ2-7|TRBV6-6
ASSLGHPEYEQY
>TRBD1|TRBJ1-4|TRBV30
APQRGTGGSSCGKLF
>-|TRBJ1-1|TRBV20-1
SAGRGTEAF
>-|TRBJ1-2|TRBV4-2
ASSQAGGRGGYT
>-|TRBJ2-5|TRBV21-1
ASSAGGEETQY
>TRBD1|TRBJ1-4|TRBV27
ASSSLGQDAKLF
>TRBD1|TRBJ2-1|TRBV12-5
ASGLVGQGGYEQF